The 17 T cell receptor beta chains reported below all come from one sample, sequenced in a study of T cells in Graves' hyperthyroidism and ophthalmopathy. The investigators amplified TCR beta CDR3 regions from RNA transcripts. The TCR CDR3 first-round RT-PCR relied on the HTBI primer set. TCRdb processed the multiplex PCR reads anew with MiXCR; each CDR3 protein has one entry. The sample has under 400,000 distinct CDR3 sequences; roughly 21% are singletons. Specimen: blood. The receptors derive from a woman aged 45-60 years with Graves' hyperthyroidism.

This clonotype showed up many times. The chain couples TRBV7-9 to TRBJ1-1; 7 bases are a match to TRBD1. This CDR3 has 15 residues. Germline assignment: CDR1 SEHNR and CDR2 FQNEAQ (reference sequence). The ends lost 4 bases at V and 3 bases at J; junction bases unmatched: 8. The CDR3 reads CASSSNRGVDTEAFF. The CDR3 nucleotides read TGTGCCAGCAGCTCCAACAGGGGCGTCGACACTGAAGCTTTCTTT.

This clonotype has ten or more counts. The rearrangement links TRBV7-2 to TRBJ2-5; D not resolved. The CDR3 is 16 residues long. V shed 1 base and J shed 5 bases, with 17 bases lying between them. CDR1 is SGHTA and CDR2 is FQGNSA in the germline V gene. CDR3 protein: CASSLEVTSVSETQYF. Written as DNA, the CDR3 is TGTGCCAGCAGCTTAGAGGTTACCAGCGTATCGGAGACCCAGTACTTC.

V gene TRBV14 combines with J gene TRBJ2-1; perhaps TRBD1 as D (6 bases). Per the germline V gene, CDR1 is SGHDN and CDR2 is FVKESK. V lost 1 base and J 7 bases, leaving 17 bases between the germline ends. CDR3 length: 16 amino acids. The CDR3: CASSQVGLGGRNEQFF. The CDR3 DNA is TGTGCCAGCAGCCAAGTTGGCCTAGGGGGAAGGAATGAGCAGTTCTTC.

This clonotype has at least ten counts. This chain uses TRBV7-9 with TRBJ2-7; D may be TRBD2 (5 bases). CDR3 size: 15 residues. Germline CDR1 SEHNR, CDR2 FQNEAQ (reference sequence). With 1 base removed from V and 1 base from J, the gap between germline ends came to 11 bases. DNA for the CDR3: TGTGCCAGCAGCTTAGGAATGGACTTTTCCTACGAGCAGTACTTC. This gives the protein CASSLGMDFSYEQYF.

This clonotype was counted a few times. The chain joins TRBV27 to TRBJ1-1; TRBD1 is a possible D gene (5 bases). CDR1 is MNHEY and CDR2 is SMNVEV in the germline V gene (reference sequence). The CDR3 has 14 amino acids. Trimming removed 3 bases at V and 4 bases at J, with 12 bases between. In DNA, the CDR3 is TGTGCCAGCAGTTTGAGCAGGGTTGGCACTGAAGCTTTCTTT. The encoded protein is CASSLSRVGTEAFF.

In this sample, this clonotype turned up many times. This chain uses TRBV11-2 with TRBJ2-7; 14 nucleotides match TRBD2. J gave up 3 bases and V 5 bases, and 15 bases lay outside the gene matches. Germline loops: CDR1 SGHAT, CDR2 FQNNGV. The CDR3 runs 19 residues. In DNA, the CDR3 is TGTGCCAGCAGCCAAAAGACTAGCGGGAGGGTAGGAGGTAGCTACGAGCAGTACTTC. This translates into CASSQKTSGRVGGSYEQYF.

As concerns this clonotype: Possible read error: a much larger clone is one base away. The CDR3 sequence: CSVEILTGRGEQFF. DNA for the CDR3: TGCAGCGTTGAAATCCTGACTGGGAGGGGCGAGCAGTTCTTC. This chain links TRBV29-1 with TRBJ2-7; 7 nucleotides match TRBD2. The J call could be wrong; TRBJ2-1 is a better fit for the DNA end. Per germline, CDR1 SQVTM and CDR2 ANQGSEA. The CDR3 contains 14 residues.

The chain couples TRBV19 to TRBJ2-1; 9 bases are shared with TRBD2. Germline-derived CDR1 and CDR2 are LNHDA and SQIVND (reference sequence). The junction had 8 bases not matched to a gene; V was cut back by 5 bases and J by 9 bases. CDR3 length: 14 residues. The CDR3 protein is CASSVAGGPGEQFF. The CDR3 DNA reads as TGTGCCAGTAGTGTTGCGGGAGGGCCAGGTGAGCAGTTCTTC.

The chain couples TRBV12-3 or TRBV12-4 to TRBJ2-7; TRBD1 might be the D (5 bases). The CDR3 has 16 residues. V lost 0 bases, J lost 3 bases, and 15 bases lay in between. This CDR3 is CASSLAFPGIGYEQYF. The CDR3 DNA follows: TGTGCCAGCAGTTTAGCGTTCCCAGGGATAGGCTACGAGCAGTACTTC.

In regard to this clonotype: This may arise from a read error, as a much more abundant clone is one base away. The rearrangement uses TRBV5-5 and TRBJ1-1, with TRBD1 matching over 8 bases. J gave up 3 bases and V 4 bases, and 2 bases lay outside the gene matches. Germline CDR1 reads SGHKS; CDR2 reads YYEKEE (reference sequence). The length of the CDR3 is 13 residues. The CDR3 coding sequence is TGTGCCAGCAGCCCGACAGGGGACACTGAAGCTTTCTTT. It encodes CASSPTGDTEAFF.

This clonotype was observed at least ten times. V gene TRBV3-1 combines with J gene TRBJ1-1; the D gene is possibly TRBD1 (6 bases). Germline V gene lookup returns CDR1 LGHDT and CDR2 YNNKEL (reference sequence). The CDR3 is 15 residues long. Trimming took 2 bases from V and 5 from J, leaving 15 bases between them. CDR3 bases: TGTGCCAGCAGCCAATGGGGGGGCGCGAATACTGAAGCTTTCTTT. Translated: CASSQWGGANTEAFF. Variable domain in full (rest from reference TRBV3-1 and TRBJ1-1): DTAVSQTPKYLVTQMGNDKSIKCEQNLGHDTMYWYKQDSKKFLKIMFSYNNKELIINETVPNRFSPKSPDKAHLNLHINSLELGDSAVYFCASSQWGGANTEAFFGQGTRLTVV.

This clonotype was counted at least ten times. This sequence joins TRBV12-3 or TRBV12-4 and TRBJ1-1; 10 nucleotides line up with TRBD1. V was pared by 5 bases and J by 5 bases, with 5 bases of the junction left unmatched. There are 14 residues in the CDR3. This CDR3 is CASSRTGGKTEAFF. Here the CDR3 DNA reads TGTGCCAGCAGTAGGACAGGGGGTAAGACTGAAGCTTTCTTT.

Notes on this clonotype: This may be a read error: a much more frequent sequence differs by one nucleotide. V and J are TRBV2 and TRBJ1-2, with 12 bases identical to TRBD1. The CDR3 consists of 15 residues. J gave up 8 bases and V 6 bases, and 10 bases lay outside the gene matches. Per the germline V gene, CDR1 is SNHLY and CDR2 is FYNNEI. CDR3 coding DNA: TGTGCCAGCAGAAACCGGGACAGGGGGCGAAGGGGCTACACCTTC. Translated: CASRNRDRGRRGYTF.

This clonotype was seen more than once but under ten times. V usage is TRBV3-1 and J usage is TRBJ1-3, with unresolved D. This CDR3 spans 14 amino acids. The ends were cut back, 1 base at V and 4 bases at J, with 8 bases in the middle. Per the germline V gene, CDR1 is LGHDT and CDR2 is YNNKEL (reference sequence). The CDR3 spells CASSQGGQGNTIYF. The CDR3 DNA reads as TGTGCCAGCAGCCAAGGCGGTCAAGGAAACACCATATATTTT.

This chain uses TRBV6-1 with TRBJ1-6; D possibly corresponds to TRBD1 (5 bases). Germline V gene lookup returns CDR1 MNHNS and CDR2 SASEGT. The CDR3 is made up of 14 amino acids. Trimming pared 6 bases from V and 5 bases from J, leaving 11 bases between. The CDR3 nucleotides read TGTGCCAGCAGGGACGACAGAAATAATTCACCCCTCCACTTT. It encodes CASRDDRNNSPLHF.

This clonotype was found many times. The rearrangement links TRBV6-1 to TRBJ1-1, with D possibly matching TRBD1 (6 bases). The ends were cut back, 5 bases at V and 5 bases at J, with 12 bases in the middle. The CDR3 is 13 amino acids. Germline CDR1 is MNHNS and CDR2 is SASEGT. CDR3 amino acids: CASSRGRGTEAFF. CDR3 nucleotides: TGTGCCAGCAGTAGGGGGAGAGGGACTGAAGCTTTCTTT.

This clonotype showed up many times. The CDR3 DNA reads as TGCAGCGCGCGGTTGGCTAGCAATCAGCCCCAGCATTTT. This codes for CSARLASNQPQHF. The rearrangement joins TRBV29-1 to TRBJ1-5; no definite D call. Deletions cut 7 bases from V and 0 bases from J, with 10 bases between. The CDR3 covers 13 residues. Germline CDR1 and CDR2: SQVTM and ANQGSEA.